The 32 T cell receptor beta chains presented below share a single source sample, sequenced in a study of shared clonotypes between healthy human individuals. Cells designated naive CD8 were CD45RO-negative and were positively selected for CCR7, with terminally differentiated effector memory CD45RA+ cells excluded. Here immunoSEQ multiplex PCR was the method, and the copy in TCRdb shows in-frame clones only, minus some. The sample lists 2 million or so clones; roughly 95% were seen once. The material sequenced was naive CD8+ T cells sorted from blood. The receptors come from a man younger than 30 in good health.

V gene TRBV4-1 combines with J gene TRBJ1-2; weak D call: TRBD1 (5 bases). The CDR3 consists of 15 residues. CDR1 MGHRA and CDR2 YSYEKL come from the germline V gene. Trimming took 0 bases from V and 4 from J, leaving 12 bases between them. CDR3 residues: CASSQDSGTRYGYTF. CDR3 DNA: TGCGCCAGCAGCCAAGACTCCGGGACGCGCTATGGCTACACCTTC.

The rearrangement uses TRBV2 and TRBJ1-1; D gene unclear. The CDR3 spans 15 residues. The V gene's germline CDR1 is SNHLY and CDR2 FYNNEI. V dropped 0 bases and J dropped 4 bases, with 12 bases sitting between them. CDR3 nucleotides: TGTGCCAGCAGTGAAGCGGAGGGAGGACCCACTGAAGCTTTCTTT. Protein sequence: CASSEAEGGPTEAFF.

The rearrangement links TRBV9 to TRBJ1-5; D is uncertain. Germline values: CDR1 SGDLS, CDR2 YYNGEE. The CDR3 spans 14 residues. Trimming pared 3 bases from V and 0 bases from J, leaving 7 bases between. The CDR3, as DNA: TGTGCCAGCAGCGCGGACGATAGCAATCAGCCCCAGCATTTT. As protein: CASSADDSNQPQHF. The complete variable domain, with remaining parts taken from reference TRBV9 and TRBJ1-5, reads DSGVTQTPKHLITATGQRVTLRCSPRSGDLSVYWYQQSLDQGLQFLIQYYNGEERAKGNILERFSAQQFPDLHSELNLSSLELGDSALYFCASSADDSNQPQHFGDGTRLSIL.

In regard to this clone: Other DNA sequences in this specimen translate into the identical CDR3. The chain is built from TRBV10-2 and TRBJ2-7; D unresolved. Germline V gene data show CDR1 as WSHSY and CDR2 as SAAADI. The CDR3 runs to 12 residues. V lost 2 bases, J lost 3 bases, and 5 bases lay in between. CDR3 bases: TGCGCCAGCAGTGAGATTAGCTACGAGCAGTACTTC. Translation: CASSEISYEQYF.

The chain recombines TRBV6-1 with TRBJ1-5, with TRBD1 as a possible D gene (5 bases). The ends were cut back, 2 bases at V and 1 base at J, with 9 bases in the middle. The CDR3 is 15 amino acids. CDR1 and CDR2 from the germline V gene are MNHNS and SASEGT. The CDR3 DNA reads TGTGCCAGCAGTGAACGACAGAGAAGCAATCAGCCCCAGCATTTT. It encodes CASSERQRSNQPQHF.

This clone came up once. The CDR3 loop reads CASSPTGVPSGANVLTF. Here the CDR3 DNA reads TGCGCCAGCAGCCCGACGGGGGTCCCCTCTGGGGCCAACGTCCTGACTTTC. The V gene is TRBV5-1, the J gene TRBJ2-6, with D perhaps matching TRBD2 (6 bases). CDR1 and CDR2 (germline): SGHRS, YFSETQ. CDR3 length: 17 residues. V was clipped by 4 bases and J by 0 bases, with 14 bases between them.

This rearrangement joins TRBV11-2 to TRBJ1-2; no clear D gene. Trimming left V 5 bases short and J 8 bases short, with 9 bases between. The CDR3 has 11 amino acids. Germline V gene sequence: CDR1 SGHAT, CDR2 FQNNGV. DNA for the CDR3: TGTGCCAGCAGCAGAGCGGGGGGCTACACCTTC. This translates into CASSRAGGYTF.

The chain uses TRBV5-6 and TRBJ2-1; 10 bases map to TRBD2. The CDR3 is 19 amino acids. With 0 bases clipped from V and 5 bases from J, the junction kept 14 bases outside the gene matches. Germline V lookup: CDR1 SGHDT, CDR2 YYEEEE. The CDR3 DNA is TGTGCCAGCAGCTTGGCGCCAGCGGGGGGGCCGCGATTAAACAATGAGCAGTTCTTC. It translates to CASSLAPAGGPRLNNEQFF.

This chain uses TRBV19 with TRBJ1-1; D might be TRBD1 (5 bases). V was shortened by 3 bases and J by 6 bases, with 17 bases between the two germline ends. This CDR3 is 15 amino acids long. From germline, CDR1 is LNHDA and CDR2 SQIVND (reference sequence). CDR3 amino acids: CASSIFGLGESEAFF. CDR3 sequence (DNA): TGTGCCAGTAGTATTTTTGGCTTAGGGGAGTCTGAAGCTTTCTTT.

The chain uses TRBV7-2 and TRBJ2-5; D remains ambiguous. The germline CDR1 and CDR2 sequences are SGHTA and FQGNSA. V lost 2 bases and J 3 bases, leaving 7 bases between the germline ends. This CDR3 spans 13 amino acids. This chain's CDR3 is CASSLPSEETQYF. CDR3 DNA: TGTGCCAGCAGCTTACCAAGTGAAGAGACCCAGTACTTC.

The rearrangement joins TRBV14 to TRBJ1-1; 7 positions agree with TRBD1. Germline-derived CDR1 and CDR2 are SGHDN and FVKESK. V was clipped by 4 bases and J by 1 base; unmatched bases: 6. This CDR3 region has 15 residues. The CDR3 loop reads CASSPLTGWNTEAFF. CDR3 DNA: TGTGCCAGCAGCCCGTTGACAGGGTGGAACACTGAAGCTTTCTTT.

A note on this clone: The junction departs from germline at one end; a sequencing error may be responsible. This CDR3 is also generated by other DNA sequences in the sample. V is TRBV7-7 and J is TRBJ2-1; the match to TRBD2 covers 12 bases. This CDR3 is 14 amino acids long. Germline CDR1 is SSHAT and CDR2 is FNYEAQ (reference sequence). The CDR3 loop is CASSLLAGGNEQFF. The CDR3 DNA is TGTGCTAGCAGCTTACTAGCGGGAGGTAATGAGCAGTTCTTC.

A word on this clone: This same CDR3 is encoded by further DNA sequences in the sample. This rearrangement joins TRBV4-3 to TRBJ2-7, with 7 bases fitting TRBD1. This CDR3 is built from 14 residues. Germline CDR1 reads LGHNA; CDR2 reads YSLEER. The V and J ends lost 0 bases and 6 bases, in that order; junction bases with no gene match: 5. The CDR3, as DNA: TGCGCCAGCAGCCAAGATAGGGCAGGGGGCGAGCAGTACTTC. Protein sequence: CASSQDRAGGEQYF.

The CDR3 here is CASSAVLAGGTYNEQFF. The CDR3 DNA reads as TGTGCCAGCAGCGCGGTACTAGCGGGAGGGACCTACAATGAGCAGTTCTTC. This chain connects TRBV9 to TRBJ2-1; the match to TRBD2 covers 13 bases. V lost 3 bases, J lost 2 bases, and 5 bases stayed unmatched. The CDR3 covers 17 residues. Germline V CDR1 and CDR2: SGDLS, YYNGEE.

Worth noting for this clone: The sample contains more than one DNA sequence encoding this CDR3. The chain couples TRBV4-1 to TRBJ2-7; D is undetermined. The CDR3 contains 15 residues. The V end lost 0 bases, the J end lost 0 bases, and 9 bases lay between the germline ends. Germline lookup yields CDR1 MGHRA and CDR2 YSYEKL. In nucleotides, the CDR3 is TGCGCCAGCAGCCAAGATCGTACGTTCTCCTACGAGCAGTACTTC. It encodes CASSQDRTFSYEQYF.

This clone was observed once. V gene TRBV12-5 combines with J gene TRBJ1-1; no reliable D call. Germline values: CDR1 LGHNT, CDR2 FRNRAP. This CDR3 contains 14 residues. V lost 5 bases to trimming and J lost 5 bases, with 15 bases between them. CDR3 sequence reads: CASGPGPRETEAFF. Here the CDR3 DNA reads TGTGCTAGTGGTCCTGGGCCAAGGGAGACTGAAGCTTTCTTT.

The chain combines TRBV25-1 with TRBJ2-2; D unclear. Trimming took 1 base from V and 0 from J, leaving 9 bases between them. Germline V gene sequence: CDR1 MGHDK, CDR2 SYGVNS. CDR3 length equals 16 residues. The CDR3 loop is CASSEWVATNTGELFF. The CDR3 nucleotides are TGTGCCAGCAGTGAATGGGTAGCAACGAACACCGGGGAGCTGTTTTTT.

The V gene is TRBV27, the J gene TRBJ1-1, with a weak D call TRBD1 (6 bases). This CDR3 is built from 13 residues. Germline CDR1 is MNHEY and CDR2 is SMNVEV (reference sequence). Between the trimmed V and J ends, which lost 5 bases and 8 bases, there was a span of 15 bases. The CDR3: CASSILGQPEAFF. DNA for the CDR3: TGTGCCAGCAGTATACTAGGACAGCCCGAAGCTTTCTTT.

The chain uses TRBV4-1 and TRBJ2-1; 11 nucleotides align to TRBD2. Trimming removed 0 bases from V and 6 bases from J; junction bases left unmatched: 1. The CDR3 is made up of 15 amino acids. Per germline, CDR1 MGHRA and CDR2 YSYEKL. The CDR3 DNA follows: TGCGCCAGCAGCCAAGAGGGACTAGCGGTCAATGAGCAGTTCTTC. The encoded protein is CASSQEGLAVNEQFF.

The V gene is TRBV5-1, the J gene TRBJ2-7; possible D gene TRBD1, 5 bases. This CDR3 is 13 amino acids long. The V gene lost 4 bases and the J gene lost 4 bases, with 12 bases spanning the gap. The germline V gene encodes CDR1 SGHRS and CDR2 YFSETQ. CDR3 DNA: TGCGCCAGCAGCACAGGATCCTTTTACGAGCAGTACTTC. Translation: CASSTGSFYEQYF.

This chain joins TRBV19 and TRBJ1-2, with 9 positions matching TRBD1. V was pared by 3 bases and J by 6 bases, with 23 bases of the junction left unmatched. The CDR3 is 20 residues long. CDR1 LNHDA and CDR2 SQIVND come from the germline V gene (reference sequence). In DNA form, the CDR3 reads TGTGCCAGTAGTATGTCACCACCGGGGACTAATGGACAGGGGATAGATGGCTACACCTTC. The encoded protein is CASSMSPPGTNGQGIDGYTF.

The V and J genes are TRBV5-1 and TRBJ2-1; 8 bases align to TRBD2. V lost 0 bases to trimming and J lost 1 base; unmatched junction nucleotides: 6. Per germline, CDR1 SGHRS and CDR2 YFSETQ. The CDR3 loop spans 17 amino acids. CDR3 bases: TGCGCCAGCAGCTTGGGACATGCGGGGGGTTCCTACAATGAGCAGTTCTTC. It yields the protein CASSLGHAGGSYNEQFF. The full variable domain, completed using reference TRBV5-1 and TRBJ2-1, is KAGVTQTPRYLIKTRGQQVTLSCSPISGHRSVSWYQQTPGQGLQFLFEYFSETQRNKGNFPGRFSGRQFSNSRSEMNVSTLELGDSALYLCASSLGHAGGSYNEQFFGPGTRLTVL.

Turning to this clone: Other DNA sequences in the sample encode the same CDR3. The chain couples TRBV28 to TRBJ1-2; possibly TRBD1 for D (5 bases). Trimming shortened V by 3 bases and J by 7 bases, and 15 bases separated the two germline ends. The CDR3 consists of 14 residues. Germline CDR1 is MDHEN and CDR2 is SYDVKM. The CDR3 sequence is CASSLGEELGGYTF. In nucleotides, the CDR3 is TGTGCCAGCAGTTTGGGGGAGGAGCTTGGTGGCTACACCTTC.

The V call is TRBV7-2, the J call TRBJ2-7; no clear D. Between the trimmed V and J ends, which lost 2 bases and 3 bases, there was a span of 5 bases. The CDR3 extends over 12 amino acids. Germline CDR1 and CDR2: SGHTA and FQGNSA. In nucleotides, the CDR3 is TGTGCCAGCAGCTTATACAGCTACGAGCAGTACTTC. It is translated as CASSLYSYEQYF.

On this clone: Other DNA sequences in the same sample also yield this CDR3. V and J are TRBV27 and TRBJ2-7; D gene ambiguous. Germline CDR1 and CDR2: MNHEY and SMNVEV (reference sequence). V lost 3 bases to trimming and J lost 1 base, with 7 bases between them. The CDR3 is 13 amino acids. The CDR3 DNA sequence: TGTGCCAGCAGTTTGGCACAATCCTACGAGCAGTACTTC. Protein product: CASSLAQSYEQYF.

This chain links TRBV10-3 with TRBJ1-2; D not resolved. The CDR3 is 13 amino acids. Trimming took off 0 bases at V and 4 bases at J, with 6 bases between the two ends. The germline V gene has CDR1 ENHRY and CDR2 SYGVKD. In DNA, the CDR3 is TGTGCCATCAGTGAGTCTGCTTCCTATGGCTACACCTTC. Its protein is CAISESASYGYTF.

This sequence joins TRBV11-2 and TRBJ2-7; 7 bases align to TRBD2. Germline values: CDR1 SGHAT, CDR2 FQNNGV. The ends lost 0 bases at V and 3 bases at J; junction bases unmatched: 5. This CDR3 comprises 15 residues. CDR3 sequence (DNA): TGTGCCAGCAGCTTAGATGGGAGCGGGGTCTACGAGCAGTACTTC. It codes for CASSLDGSGVYEQYF.

The count of this clone is one. The chain joins TRBV9 to TRBJ1-1; D is uncertain. This CDR3 has 14 amino acids. Per the germline V gene, CDR1 is SGDLS and CDR2 is YYNGEE. V lost 2 bases, J lost 3 bases, and 11 bases lay in between. This CDR3 is CASSVAAADTEAFF. CDR3 nucleotide sequence: TGTGCCAGCAGCGTGGCAGCTGCCGACACTGAAGCTTTCTTT.

V is TRBV6-6 and J is TRBJ2-7, with D possibly matching TRBD2 (5 bases). This CDR3 region has 16 residues. Germline V gene sequence: CDR1 MNHNY, CDR2 SVGAGI (reference sequence). The V and J ends lost 2 bases and 2 bases respectively, with 16 bases between them. The CDR3 sequence is CASSYEAERLTYEQYF. In DNA, the CDR3 is TGTGCCAGCAGTTACGAAGCGGAGCGGCTGACCTACGAGCAGTACTTC.

CDR3 sequence (DNA): TGTGCCATCAGCTGGGACGCCGCCGGGAGCACAGATACGCAGTATTTT. This translates into CAISWDAAGSTDTQYF. This rearrangement joins TRBV10-3 to TRBJ2-3; D is tentatively TRBD1 or TRBD2 (5 bases each). Looked up from germline, CDR1 is ENHRY and CDR2 is SYGVKD. The CDR3 sequence is 16 residues long. The V and J ends lost 6 bases and 0 bases respectively, with 16 bases between them.

The rearrangement links TRBV4-1 to TRBJ2-3; 9 bases match TRBD2. Trimming at V came to 1 base and at J to 6 bases, leaving 5 bases not matched to a gene. Germline values: CDR1 MGHRA, CDR2 YSYEKL. CDR3 length: 15 residues. The CDR3, as DNA: TGCGCCAGCAGCCAAGCTGCGGGGGGGCCTGATACGCAGTATTTT. It codes for CASSQAAGGPDTQYF.

As DNA, the CDR3 is TGTGCCAGCAGCTCAGAGGGCTACACCACAGATACGCAGTATTTT. Protein sequence: CASSSEGYTTDTQYF. The V gene is TRBV7-6, the J gene TRBJ2-3; tentatively, D is TRBD2 (5 bases). From germline, CDR1 is SGHVS and CDR2 FNYEAQ. Trimming cost V 4 bases and J 2 bases, with 13 bases left between them. The CDR3 totals 15 residues.